This TCR beta chain was retrieved from a study of beta chain features in type 1 diabetes. Reverse transcribing all isolated RNA meant expressed TCRB transcripts were sequenced. Clones were sequenced by immunoSEQ multiplex PCR, and TCRdb holds only the in-frame ones, with some missing. This table has roughly 450,000 clones, about 14% appearing once. This CDR3 is built from 15 residues. With 2 bases removed from V and 3 bases from J, the gap between germline ends came to 13 bases. Looked up from germline, CDR1 is LGHNA and CDR2 is YSLEER. With regard to this clone: Its antigen remains unidentified.

Based on CD45RO/CCR7/CD25/CD127/CD95/CD27, CD4+ regulatory, stem cell-like memory, naive and central memory cells were sorted. Populations obtained by sorting all exceeded 95% purity. Study findings and constraints: Shorter TCRB CDR3s, moderately but significantly so, marked every one of the four CD4+ subsets in Type 1 diabetes patients. Naive, central memory and Treg TCRB repertoires seemed to resemble each other more closely in patients than they did in healthy donors.

This TCR came from a man in his thirties or forties in good health. The chain uses TRBV4-3 and TRBJ1-2, with D maybe TRBD1 (5 bases). Sequenced sample: naive CD4+ T cells from blood. The DNA of the CDR3 is TGCGCCAGCAGCCAATCCGGGACGGTTTACTATGGCTACACCTTC. Translating it yields CASSQSGTVYYGYTF.